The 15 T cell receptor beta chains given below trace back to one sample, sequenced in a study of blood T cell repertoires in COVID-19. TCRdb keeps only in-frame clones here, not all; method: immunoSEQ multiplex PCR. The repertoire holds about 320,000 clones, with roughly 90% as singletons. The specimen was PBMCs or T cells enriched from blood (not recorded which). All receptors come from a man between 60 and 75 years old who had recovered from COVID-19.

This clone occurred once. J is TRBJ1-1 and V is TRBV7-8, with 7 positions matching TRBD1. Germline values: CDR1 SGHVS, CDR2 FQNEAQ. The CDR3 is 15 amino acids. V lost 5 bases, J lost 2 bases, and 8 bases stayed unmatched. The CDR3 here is CASSKTTGVNTEAFF. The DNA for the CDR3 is TGTGCCAGCAGCAAAACTACAGGGGTCAACACTGAAGCTTTCTTT.

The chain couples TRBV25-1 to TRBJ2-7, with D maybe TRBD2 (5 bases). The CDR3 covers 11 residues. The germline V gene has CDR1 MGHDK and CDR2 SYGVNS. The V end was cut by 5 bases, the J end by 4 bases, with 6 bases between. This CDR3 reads CASSRGYEQYF. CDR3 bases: TGTGCCAGCAGTCGGGGATACGAGCAGTACTTC.

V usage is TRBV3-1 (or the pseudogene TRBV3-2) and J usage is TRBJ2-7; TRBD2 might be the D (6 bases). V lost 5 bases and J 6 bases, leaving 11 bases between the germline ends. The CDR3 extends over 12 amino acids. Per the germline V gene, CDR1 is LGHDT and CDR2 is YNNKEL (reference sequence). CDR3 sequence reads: CASSSHGGEQYF. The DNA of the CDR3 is TGTGCCAGCAGCTCCCACGGGGGCGAGCAGTACTTC.

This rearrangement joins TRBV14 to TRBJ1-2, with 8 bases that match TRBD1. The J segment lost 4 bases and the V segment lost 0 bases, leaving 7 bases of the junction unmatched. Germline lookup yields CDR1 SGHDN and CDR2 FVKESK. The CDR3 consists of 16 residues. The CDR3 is CASSQDGWGQVYGYTF. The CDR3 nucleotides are TGTGCCAGCAGCCAAGATGGTTGGGGACAGGTCTATGGCTACACCTTC.

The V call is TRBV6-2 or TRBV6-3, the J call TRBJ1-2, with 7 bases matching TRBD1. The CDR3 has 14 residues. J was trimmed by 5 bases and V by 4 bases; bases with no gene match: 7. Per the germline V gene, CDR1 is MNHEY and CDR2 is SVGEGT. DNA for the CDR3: TGTGCCAGCAGTTTCCGACAGGGTGGTTATGGCTACACCTTC. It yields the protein CASSFRQGGYGYTF.

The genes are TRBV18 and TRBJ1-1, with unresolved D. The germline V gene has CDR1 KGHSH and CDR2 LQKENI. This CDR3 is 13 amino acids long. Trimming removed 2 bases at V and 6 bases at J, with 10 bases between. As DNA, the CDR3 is TGTGCCAGCTCACCATTAAGAAGCTCTGAAGCTTTCTTT. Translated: CASSPLRSSEAFF. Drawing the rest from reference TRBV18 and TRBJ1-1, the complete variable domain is NAGVMQNPRHLVRRRGQEARLRCSPMKGHSHVYWYRQLPEEGLKFMVYLQKENIIDESGMPKERFSAEFPKEGPSILRIQQVVRGDSAAYFCASSPLRSSEAFFGQGTRLTVV.

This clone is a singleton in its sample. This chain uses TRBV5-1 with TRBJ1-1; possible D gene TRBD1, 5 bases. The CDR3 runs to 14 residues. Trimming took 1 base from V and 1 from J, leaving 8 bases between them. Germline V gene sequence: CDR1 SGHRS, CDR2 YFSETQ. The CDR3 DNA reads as TGCGCCAGCAGCTTGCTGGGGGGGAACACTGAAGCTTTCTTT. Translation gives CASSLLGGNTEAFF.

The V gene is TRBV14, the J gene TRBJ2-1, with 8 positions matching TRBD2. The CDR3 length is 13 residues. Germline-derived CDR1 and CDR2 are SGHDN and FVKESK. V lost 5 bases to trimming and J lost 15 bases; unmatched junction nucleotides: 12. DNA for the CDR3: TGTGCCAGCAGCGTGACACTAGCGGACCTATGGTTCTTC. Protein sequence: CASSVTLADLWFF.

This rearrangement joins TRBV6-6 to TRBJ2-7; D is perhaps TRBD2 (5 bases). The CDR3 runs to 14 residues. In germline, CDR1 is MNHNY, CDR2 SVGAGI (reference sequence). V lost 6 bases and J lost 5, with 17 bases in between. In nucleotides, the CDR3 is TGTGCCAGCAGCGGGGTCTCAAAAGCGGACGAGCAGTACTTC. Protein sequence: CASSGVSKADEQYF.

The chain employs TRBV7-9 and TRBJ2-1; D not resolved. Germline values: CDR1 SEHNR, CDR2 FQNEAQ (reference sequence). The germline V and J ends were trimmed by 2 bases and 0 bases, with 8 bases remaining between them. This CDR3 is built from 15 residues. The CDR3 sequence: CASSLTSSSYNEQFF. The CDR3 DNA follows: TGTGCCAGCAGCTTAACGTCGAGCTCCTACAATGAGCAGTTCTTC. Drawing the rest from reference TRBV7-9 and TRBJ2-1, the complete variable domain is DTGVSQNPRHKITKRGQNVTFRCDPISEHNRLYWYRQTLGQGPEFLTYFQNEAQLEKSRLLSDRFSAERPKGSFSTLEIQRTEQGDSAMYLCASSLTSSSYNEQFFGPGTRLTVL.

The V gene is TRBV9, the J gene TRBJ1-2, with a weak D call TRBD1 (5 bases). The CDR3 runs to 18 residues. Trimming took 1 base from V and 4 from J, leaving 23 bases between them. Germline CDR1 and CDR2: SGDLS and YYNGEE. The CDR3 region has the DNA TGTGCCAGCAGCGTATTCAAGTCCCCAGACATCCAGGGCTATGGCTACACCTTC. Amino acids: CASSVFKSPDIQGYGYTF.

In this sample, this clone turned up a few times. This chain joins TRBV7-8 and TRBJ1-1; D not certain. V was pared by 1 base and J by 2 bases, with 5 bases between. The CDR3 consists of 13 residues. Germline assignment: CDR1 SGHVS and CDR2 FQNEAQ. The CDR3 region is CASSLDVNTEAFF. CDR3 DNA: TGTGCCAGCAGCTTAGATGTAAACACTGAAGCTTTCTTT.

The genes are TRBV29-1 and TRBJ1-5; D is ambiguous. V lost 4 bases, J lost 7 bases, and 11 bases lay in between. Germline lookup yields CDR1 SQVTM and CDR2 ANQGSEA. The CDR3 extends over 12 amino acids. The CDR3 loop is CSVGVGKQPQHF. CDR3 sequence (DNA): TGCAGCGTTGGGGTCGGGAAACAGCCCCAGCATTTT.

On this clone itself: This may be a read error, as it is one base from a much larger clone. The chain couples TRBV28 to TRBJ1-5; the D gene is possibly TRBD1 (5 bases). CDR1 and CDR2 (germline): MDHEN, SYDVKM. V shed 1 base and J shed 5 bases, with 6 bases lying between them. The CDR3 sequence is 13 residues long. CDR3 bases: TGTGCCAGCAGTTTATTAGGGGATCAGCCCCAGCATTTT. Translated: CASSLLGDQPQHF.

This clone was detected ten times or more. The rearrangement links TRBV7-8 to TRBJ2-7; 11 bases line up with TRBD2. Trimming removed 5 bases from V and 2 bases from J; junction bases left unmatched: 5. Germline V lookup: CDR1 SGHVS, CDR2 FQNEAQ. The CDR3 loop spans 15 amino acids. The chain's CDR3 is CASSPTSGSTYEQYF. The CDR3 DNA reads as TGTGCCAGCAGCCCCACTAGCGGGAGTACCTACGAGCAGTACTTC.